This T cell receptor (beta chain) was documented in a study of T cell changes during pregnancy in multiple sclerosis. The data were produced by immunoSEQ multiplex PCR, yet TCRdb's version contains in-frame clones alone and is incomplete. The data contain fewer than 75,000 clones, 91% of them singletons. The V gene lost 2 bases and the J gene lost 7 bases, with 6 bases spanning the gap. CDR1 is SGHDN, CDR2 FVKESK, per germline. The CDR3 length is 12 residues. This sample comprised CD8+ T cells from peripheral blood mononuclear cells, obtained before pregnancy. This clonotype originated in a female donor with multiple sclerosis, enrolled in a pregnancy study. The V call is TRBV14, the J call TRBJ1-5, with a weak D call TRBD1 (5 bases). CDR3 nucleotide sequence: TGTGCCAGCAGCCAACAGGGCCAGCCCCAGCATTTT. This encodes CASSQQGQPQHF.